The 24 T cell receptor beta chains given below trace back to one sample, sequenced in a study of T cells in localized non-small cell lung cancer. Clones were read by immunoSEQ multiplex PCR, and TCRdb kept only the in-frame ones, dropping some. Here the sample spans roughly 30,000 clones, approximately 91% being singletons. The source was peripheral blood, collected before any cancer treatment. The source is a woman aged 40-69 years with stage I lung adenocarcinoma.

This chain links TRBV7-3 with TRBJ2-5, with D hard to call. CDR1 and CDR2 from the germline V gene are SGHTA and FQGTGA. V was clipped by 2 bases and J by 2 bases, with 6 bases between them. This CDR3 has 13 residues. CDR3 in amino acids: CASSLAPQETQYF. CDR3 nucleotide sequence: TGTGCCAGCAGCTTAGCCCCTCAAGAGACCCAGTACTTC.

This clone was detected once. The gene calls are TRBV19 and TRBJ2-2; TRBD1 agrees at 7 bases. This CDR3 spans 15 amino acids. Germline CDR1 is LNHDA and CDR2 is SQIVND (reference sequence). The V gene end was trimmed by 7 bases and the J gene end by 1 base; junction bases not matched to a gene: 6. DNA of the CDR3: TGTGCCAGTAAACCAGGGGGACAGAACACCGGGGAGCTGTTTTTT. Translated: CASKPGGQNTGELFF.

The chain links TRBV9 to TRBJ2-5; 8 positions match TRBD2. V lost 0 bases to trimming and J lost 5 bases; unmatched junction nucleotides: 6. The CDR3 is 15 amino acids. Germline V gives CDR1 SGDLS, CDR2 YYNGEE. The CDR3 region is CASSVAGGARETQYF. DNA for the CDR3: TGTGCCAGCAGCGTAGCCGGGGGGGCCAGGGAGACCCAGTACTTC.

This chain links TRBV6-5 with TRBJ1-4, with TRBD1 identical over 9 bases. The CDR3 loop spans 14 amino acids. V was clipped by 6 bases and J by 6 bases; unmatched bases: 5. Germline CDR1 MNHEY, CDR2 SVGAGI. The CDR3 region is CASRTGGGDEKLFF. In DNA, the CDR3 is TGTGCCAGCAGGACAGGGGGAGGGGATGAAAAACTGTTTTTT.

The V call is TRBV6-1, the J call TRBJ1-2, with TRBD1 matching 8 bases. This CDR3 comprises 15 residues. The junction had 10 bases not matched to a gene; V was cut back by 3 bases and J by 7 bases. Germline V gene lookup returns CDR1 MNHNS and CDR2 SASEGT. CDR3 DNA: TGTGCCAGCAGTGAGGGGGACAGGCCTTCCTCTGGCTACACCTTC. It specifies CASSEGDRPSSGYTF.

The CDR3 DNA follows: TGTGCCAGCAGCGTAGAATTGGGGGATGAGCAGTTCTTC. Its translation: CASSVELGDEQFF. The chain is built from TRBV9 and TRBJ2-1; D tentatively reads TRBD1 or TRBD2 (5 bases each). The CDR3 loop spans 13 amino acids. CDR1 is SGDLS, CDR2 YYNGEE, per germline. The germline V and J ends were trimmed by 0 bases and 8 bases, with 9 bases remaining between them.

The chain carries TRBV27 and TRBJ2-3; 9 bases align to TRBD1. The germline CDR1 and CDR2 sequences are MNHEY and SMNVEV (reference sequence). V trimming: 0 bases; J trimming: 4 bases; junction bases outside the gene matches: 5. The CDR3 runs to 16 residues. This chain's CDR3 is CASSLSPDRGADTQYF. CDR3 bases: TGTGCCAGCAGTTTATCCCCGGACAGGGGAGCAGATACGCAGTATTTT.

CDR3: CASSETGIYNSPLHF. Here the CDR3 DNA reads TGTGCCAGCAGCGAAACGGGAATCTATAATTCACCCCTCCACTTT. The rearrangement uses TRBV9 and TRBJ1-6; no reliable D call. CDR1 and CDR2 from the germline V gene are SGDLS and YYNGEE. This CDR3 comprises 15 residues. V lost 3 bases to trimming and J lost 3 bases, with 10 bases between them.

CDR3 coding DNA: TGTGCCAGCAGCATAGCTCCAGATACGCAGTATTTT. It codes for CASSIAPDTQYF. The J gene is TRBJ2-3, the V gene TRBV5-5; D call uncertain. Per germline, CDR1 SGHKS and CDR2 YYEKEE (reference sequence). The CDR3 sequence is 12 residues long. V was shortened by 4 bases and J by 4 bases, with 7 bases between the two germline ends.

This clone was observed a single time. The rearrangement joins TRBV13 to TRBJ2-5; 10 nucleotides agree with TRBD1. CDR3 length: 17 amino acids. Germline assignment: CDR1 PRHDT and CDR2 FYEKMQ (reference sequence). After removal of 0 bases from V and 3 bases from J, the junction contained 7 bases not matched to a gene. In DNA, the CDR3 is TGTGCCAGCAGCTTAGGGACAGGGGGCCTCTTAAAAGAGACCCAGTACTTC. It translates to CASSLGTGGLLKETQYF.

The chain couples TRBV7-8 to TRBJ2-7; D is unclear. The CDR3 loop spans 14 amino acids. V shed 2 bases and J shed 0 bases, with 8 bases lying between them. The germline CDR1 and CDR2 sequences are SGHVS and FQNEAQ. The CDR3 DNA sequence: TGTGCCAGCAGCTTAATTCTGACCTCCTACGAGCAGTACTTC. The encoded protein is CASSLILTSYEQYF.

V is TRBV6-5 and J is TRBJ2-1, with TRBD2 identical over 14 bases. Germline V gene lookup returns CDR1 MNHEY and CDR2 SVGAGI. This CDR3 comprises 15 residues. Trimming removed 5 bases from V and 7 bases from J; junction bases left unmatched: 4. CDR3: CASSKTSGGGNEQFF. The CDR3 nucleotides are TGTGCCAGCAGTAAGACTAGCGGGGGGGGTAATGAGCAGTTCTTC.

With regard to this clone: The identical CDR3 is also encoded by other nucleotide sequences in the sample. The V call is TRBV18, the J call TRBJ1-1, with TRBD1 as a possible D gene (5 bases). Trimming removed 3 bases at V and 4 bases at J, with 12 bases between. The CDR3 is 14 amino acids. Germline V gives CDR1 KGHSH, CDR2 LQKENI. Written as DNA, the CDR3 is TGTGCCAGCTCACCTGGCACTGGGGGCACTGAAGCTTTCTTT. Its protein is CASSPGTGGTEAFF.

V and J are TRBV4-3 and TRBJ1-1; D is unclear. The V gene's germline CDR1 is LGHNA and CDR2 YSLEER. The V gene lost 0 bases and the J gene lost 11 bases, with 10 bases spanning the gap. The CDR3 loop spans 12 amino acids. CDR3 amino acids: CASSQDGRMAFF. The CDR3, as DNA: TGCGCCAGCAGCCAAGATGGCAGGATGGCTTTCTTT.

This chain links TRBV19 with TRBJ2-7, with unresolved D. Germline assignment: CDR1 LNHDA and CDR2 SQIVND (reference sequence). The CDR3 has 14 amino acids. Trimming cost V 5 bases and J 2 bases, with 13 bases left between them. CDR3 in amino acids: CASSVSTQTYEQYF. CDR3 coding DNA: TGTGCCAGTAGTGTGTCAACTCAAACCTACGAGCAGTACTTC.

The chain carries TRBV10-3 and TRBJ2-3, with 7 bases identical to TRBD2. Germline CDR1 ENHRY, CDR2 SYGVKD. The junction had 7 bases not matched to a gene; V was cut back by 5 bases and J by 5 bases. The length of the CDR3 is 14 residues. The CDR3 is CAISRSGVLDTQYF. DNA of the CDR3: TGTGCCATCAGTCGCAGCGGGGTTTTAGATACGCAGTATTTT.

The V and J genes are TRBV7-2 and TRBJ2-5, with TRBD1 matching over 10 bases. Germline CDR1 and CDR2: SGHTA and FQGNSA. The CDR3 spans 14 residues. The V gene end was trimmed by 6 bases and the J gene end by 3 bases; junction bases not matched to a gene: 4. In DNA, the CDR3 is TGTGCCAGCAGACGGACAGGGGGGGAAGAGACCCAGTACTTC. Translation gives CASRRTGGEETQYF.

The CDR3 is CASTDSGAQGETQYF. In DNA, the CDR3 is TGCGCCAGCACAGATTCCGGGGCCCAGGGGGAGACCCAGTACTTC. This sequence joins TRBV5-1 and TRBJ2-5, with D possibly matching TRBD1 (6 bases). There are 15 residues in the CDR3. Per germline, CDR1 SGHRS and CDR2 YFSETQ. The V gene lost 6 bases and the J gene lost 5 bases, with 20 bases spanning the gap.

The chain employs TRBV5-6 and TRBJ2-7; the match to TRBD1 covers 8 bases. With 2 bases clipped from V and 7 bases from J, the junction kept 8 bases outside the gene matches. CDR3 length: 14 residues. Germline V gene sequence: CDR1 SGHDT, CDR2 YYEEEE. CDR3 bases: TGTGCCAGCAGCTTAAAGGGACAGGCTTTAGAGCAGTACTTC. It specifies CASSLKGQALEQYF.

The chain combines TRBV6-6 with TRBJ2-1, with TRBD1 matching 8 bases. With 5 bases clipped from V and 8 bases from J, the junction kept 5 bases outside the gene matches. Germline CDR1 MNHNY, CDR2 SVGAGI (reference sequence). The CDR3 sequence is 13 residues long. CDR3 in DNA: TGTGCCAGCAGTACCCACAGGGGGGATGAGCAGTTCTTC. Protein product: CASSTHRGDEQFF.

On this clone itself: The germline gene is not matched at one end of the junction; a read error may be the cause. The genes are TRBV30 and TRBJ1-4, with TRBD1 identical over 7 bases. Per the germline V gene, CDR1 is GTSNPN and CDR2 is SVGIG (reference sequence). The CDR3 sequence is 13 residues long. CDR3 region: CAWSPTGFIAQIF. In nucleotides, the CDR3 is TGTGCCTGGAGTCCGACAGGGTTTATTGCTCAAATTTTT.

This chain joins TRBV5-3 and TRBJ2-1, with 9 bases that match TRBD2. TRBV5-3 is given ORF status, its function remaining uncertain. This CDR3 has 17 residues. The junction had 7 bases not matched to a gene; V was cut back by 0 bases and J by 3 bases. The CDR3 protein is CARSLVLAGDHYNEQFF. The CDR3 nucleotides read TGTGCCAGAAGCTTGGTCTTAGCGGGGGACCACTACAATGAGCAGTTCTTC.

This chain joins TRBV27 and TRBJ1-5; no clear D. Germline CDR1 and CDR2: MNHEY and SMNVEV (reference sequence). There are 15 residues in the CDR3. Trimming stripped 6 bases from V and 9 bases from J, with 21 bases between. CDR3 coding DNA: TGTGCCAGCAGCCCCGACGAGAACAGTTCGGGGCCCCAGCATTTT. This gives the protein CASSPDENSSGPQHF.

The chain links TRBV7-2 to TRBJ2-7, with D possibly TRBD2 on 5 matching bases. Germline V gene data show CDR1 as SGHTA and CDR2 as FQGNSA. This CDR3 contains 18 residues. V dropped 2 bases and J dropped 4 bases, with 24 bases sitting between them. This CDR3 is CASSLMGRGSVSRYEQYF. CDR3 bases: TGTGCCAGCAGCTTAATGGGTCGGGGATCAGTGAGTCGATACGAGCAGTACTTC. Full variable domain (rest looked up from reference TRBV7-2 and TRBJ2-7): GAGVSQSPSNKVTEKGKDVELRCDPISGHTALYWYRQSLGQGLEFLIYFQGNSAPDKSGLPSDRFSAERTGGSVSTLTIQRTQQEDSAVYLCASSLMGRGSVSRYEQYFGPGTRLTVT.